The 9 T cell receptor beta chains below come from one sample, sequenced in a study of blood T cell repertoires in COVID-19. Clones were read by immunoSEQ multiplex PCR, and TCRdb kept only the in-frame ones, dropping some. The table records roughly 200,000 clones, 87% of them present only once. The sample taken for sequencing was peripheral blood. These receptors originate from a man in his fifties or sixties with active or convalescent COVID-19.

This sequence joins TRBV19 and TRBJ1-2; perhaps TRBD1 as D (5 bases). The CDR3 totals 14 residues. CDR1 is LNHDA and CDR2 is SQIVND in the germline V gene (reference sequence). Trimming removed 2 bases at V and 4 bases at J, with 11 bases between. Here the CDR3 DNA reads TGTGCCAGTAGTATACGGGGGATTAGCTATGGCTACACCTTC. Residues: CASSIRGISYGYTF.

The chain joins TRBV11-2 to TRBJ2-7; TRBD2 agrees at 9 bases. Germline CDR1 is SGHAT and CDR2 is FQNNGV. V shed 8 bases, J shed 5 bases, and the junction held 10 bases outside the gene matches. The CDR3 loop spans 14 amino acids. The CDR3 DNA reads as TGTGCCAGCGGTTTGCGGGGGGGCCTGGACGAGCAGTACTTC. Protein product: CASGLRGGLDEQYF.

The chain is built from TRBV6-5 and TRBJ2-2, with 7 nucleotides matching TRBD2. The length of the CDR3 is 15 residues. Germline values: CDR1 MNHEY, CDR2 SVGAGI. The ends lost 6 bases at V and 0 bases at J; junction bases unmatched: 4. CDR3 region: CASRKGLANTGELFF. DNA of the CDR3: TGTGCCAGCAGAAAAGGACTAGCGAACACCGGGGAGCTGTTTTTT.

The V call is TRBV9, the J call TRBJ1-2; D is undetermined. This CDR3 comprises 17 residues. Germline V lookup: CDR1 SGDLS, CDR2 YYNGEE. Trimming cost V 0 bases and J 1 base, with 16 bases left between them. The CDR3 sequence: CASSVAVVPRDNYGYTF. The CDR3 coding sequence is TGTGCCAGCAGCGTAGCTGTTGTCCCCCGAGATAACTATGGCTACACCTTC.

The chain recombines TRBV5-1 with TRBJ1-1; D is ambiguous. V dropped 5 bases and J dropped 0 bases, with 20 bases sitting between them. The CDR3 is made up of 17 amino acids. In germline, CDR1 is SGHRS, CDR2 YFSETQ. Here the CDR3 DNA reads TGCGCCAGCAGATTCGTGGGAGGAGGCAGACTGAACACTGAAGCTTTCTTT. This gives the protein CASRFVGGGRLNTEAFF.

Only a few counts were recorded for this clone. DNA for the CDR3: TGTGCCAGCAGTTCCTGGACAGGGGTCACTGAAGCTTTCTTT. Protein product: CASSSWTGVTEAFF. The chain employs TRBV7-9 and TRBJ1-1; 9 positions match TRBD1. Trimming removed 6 bases from V and 4 bases from J; junction bases left unmatched: 6. Germline values: CDR1 SEHNR, CDR2 FQNEAQ (reference sequence). The CDR3 sequence is 14 residues long.

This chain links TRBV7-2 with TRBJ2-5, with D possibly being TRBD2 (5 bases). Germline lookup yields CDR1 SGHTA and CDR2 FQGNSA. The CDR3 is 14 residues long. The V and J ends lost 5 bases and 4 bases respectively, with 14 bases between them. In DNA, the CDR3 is TGTGCCAGCAGCCGGGAAGAGGGCCGAGAGACCCAGTACTTC. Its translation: CASSREEGRETQYF.

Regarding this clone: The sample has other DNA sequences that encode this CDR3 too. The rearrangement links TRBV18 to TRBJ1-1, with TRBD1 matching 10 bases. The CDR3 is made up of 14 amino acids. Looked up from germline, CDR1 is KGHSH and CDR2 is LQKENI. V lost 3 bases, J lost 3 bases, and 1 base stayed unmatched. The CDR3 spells CASSPGTGDTEAFF. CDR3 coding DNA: TGTGCCAGCTCACCCGGGACAGGGGACACTGAAGCTTTCTTT.

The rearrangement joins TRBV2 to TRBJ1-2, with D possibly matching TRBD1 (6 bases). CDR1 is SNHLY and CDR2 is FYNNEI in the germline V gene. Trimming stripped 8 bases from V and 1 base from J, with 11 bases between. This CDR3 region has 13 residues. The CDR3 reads CASRTDFNYGYTF. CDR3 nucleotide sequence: TGTGCCAGCCGGACAGATTTTAACTATGGCTACACCTTC.